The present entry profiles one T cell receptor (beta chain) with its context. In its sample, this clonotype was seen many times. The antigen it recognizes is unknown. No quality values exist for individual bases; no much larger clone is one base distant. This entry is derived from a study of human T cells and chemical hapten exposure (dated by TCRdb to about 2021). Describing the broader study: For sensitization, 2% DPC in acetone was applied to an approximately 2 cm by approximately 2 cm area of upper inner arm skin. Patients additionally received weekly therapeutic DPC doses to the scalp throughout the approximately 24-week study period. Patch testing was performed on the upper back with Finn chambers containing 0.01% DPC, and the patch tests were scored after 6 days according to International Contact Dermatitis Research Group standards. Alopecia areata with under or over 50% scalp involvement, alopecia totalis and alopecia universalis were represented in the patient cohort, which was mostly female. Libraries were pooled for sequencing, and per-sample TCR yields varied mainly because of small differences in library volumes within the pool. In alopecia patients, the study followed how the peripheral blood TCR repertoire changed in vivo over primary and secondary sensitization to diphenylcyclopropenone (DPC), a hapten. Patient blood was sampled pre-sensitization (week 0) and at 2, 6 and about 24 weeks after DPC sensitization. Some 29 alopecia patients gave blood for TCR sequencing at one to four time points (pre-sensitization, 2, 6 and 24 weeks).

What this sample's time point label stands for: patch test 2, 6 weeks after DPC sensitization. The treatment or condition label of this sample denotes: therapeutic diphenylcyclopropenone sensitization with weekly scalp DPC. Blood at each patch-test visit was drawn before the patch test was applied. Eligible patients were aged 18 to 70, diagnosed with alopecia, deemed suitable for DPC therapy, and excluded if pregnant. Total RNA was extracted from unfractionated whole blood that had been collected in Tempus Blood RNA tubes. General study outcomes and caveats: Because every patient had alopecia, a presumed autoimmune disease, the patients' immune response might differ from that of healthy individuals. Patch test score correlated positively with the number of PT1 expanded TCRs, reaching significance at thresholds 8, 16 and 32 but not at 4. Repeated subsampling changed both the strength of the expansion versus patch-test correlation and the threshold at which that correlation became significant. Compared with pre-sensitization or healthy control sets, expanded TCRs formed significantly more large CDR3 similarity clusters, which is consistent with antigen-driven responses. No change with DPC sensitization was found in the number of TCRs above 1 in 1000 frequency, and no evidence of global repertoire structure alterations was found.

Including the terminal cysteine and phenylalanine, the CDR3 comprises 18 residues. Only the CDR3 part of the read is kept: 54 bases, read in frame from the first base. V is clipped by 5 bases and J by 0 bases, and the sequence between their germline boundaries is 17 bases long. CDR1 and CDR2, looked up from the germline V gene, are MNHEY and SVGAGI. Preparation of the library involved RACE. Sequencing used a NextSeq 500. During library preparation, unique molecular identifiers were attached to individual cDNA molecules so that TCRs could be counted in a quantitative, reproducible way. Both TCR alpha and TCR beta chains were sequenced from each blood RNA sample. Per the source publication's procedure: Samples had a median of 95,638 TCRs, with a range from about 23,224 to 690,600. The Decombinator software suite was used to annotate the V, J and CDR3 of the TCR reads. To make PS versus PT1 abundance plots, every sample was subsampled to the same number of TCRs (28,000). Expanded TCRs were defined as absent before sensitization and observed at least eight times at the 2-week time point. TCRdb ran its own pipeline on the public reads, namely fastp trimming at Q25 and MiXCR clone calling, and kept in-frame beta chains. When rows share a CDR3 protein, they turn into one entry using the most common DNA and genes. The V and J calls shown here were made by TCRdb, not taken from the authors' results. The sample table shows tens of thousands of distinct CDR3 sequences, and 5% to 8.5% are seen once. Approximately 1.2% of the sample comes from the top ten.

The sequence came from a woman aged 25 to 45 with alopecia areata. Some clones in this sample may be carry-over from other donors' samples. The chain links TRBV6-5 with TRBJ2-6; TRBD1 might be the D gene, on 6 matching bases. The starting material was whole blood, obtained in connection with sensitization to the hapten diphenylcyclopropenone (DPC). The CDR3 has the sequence CASSTPGHRYSGANVLTF. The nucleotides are TGTGCCAGCAGTACCCCGGGACATCGGTACTCTGGGGCCAACGTCCTGACTTTC.